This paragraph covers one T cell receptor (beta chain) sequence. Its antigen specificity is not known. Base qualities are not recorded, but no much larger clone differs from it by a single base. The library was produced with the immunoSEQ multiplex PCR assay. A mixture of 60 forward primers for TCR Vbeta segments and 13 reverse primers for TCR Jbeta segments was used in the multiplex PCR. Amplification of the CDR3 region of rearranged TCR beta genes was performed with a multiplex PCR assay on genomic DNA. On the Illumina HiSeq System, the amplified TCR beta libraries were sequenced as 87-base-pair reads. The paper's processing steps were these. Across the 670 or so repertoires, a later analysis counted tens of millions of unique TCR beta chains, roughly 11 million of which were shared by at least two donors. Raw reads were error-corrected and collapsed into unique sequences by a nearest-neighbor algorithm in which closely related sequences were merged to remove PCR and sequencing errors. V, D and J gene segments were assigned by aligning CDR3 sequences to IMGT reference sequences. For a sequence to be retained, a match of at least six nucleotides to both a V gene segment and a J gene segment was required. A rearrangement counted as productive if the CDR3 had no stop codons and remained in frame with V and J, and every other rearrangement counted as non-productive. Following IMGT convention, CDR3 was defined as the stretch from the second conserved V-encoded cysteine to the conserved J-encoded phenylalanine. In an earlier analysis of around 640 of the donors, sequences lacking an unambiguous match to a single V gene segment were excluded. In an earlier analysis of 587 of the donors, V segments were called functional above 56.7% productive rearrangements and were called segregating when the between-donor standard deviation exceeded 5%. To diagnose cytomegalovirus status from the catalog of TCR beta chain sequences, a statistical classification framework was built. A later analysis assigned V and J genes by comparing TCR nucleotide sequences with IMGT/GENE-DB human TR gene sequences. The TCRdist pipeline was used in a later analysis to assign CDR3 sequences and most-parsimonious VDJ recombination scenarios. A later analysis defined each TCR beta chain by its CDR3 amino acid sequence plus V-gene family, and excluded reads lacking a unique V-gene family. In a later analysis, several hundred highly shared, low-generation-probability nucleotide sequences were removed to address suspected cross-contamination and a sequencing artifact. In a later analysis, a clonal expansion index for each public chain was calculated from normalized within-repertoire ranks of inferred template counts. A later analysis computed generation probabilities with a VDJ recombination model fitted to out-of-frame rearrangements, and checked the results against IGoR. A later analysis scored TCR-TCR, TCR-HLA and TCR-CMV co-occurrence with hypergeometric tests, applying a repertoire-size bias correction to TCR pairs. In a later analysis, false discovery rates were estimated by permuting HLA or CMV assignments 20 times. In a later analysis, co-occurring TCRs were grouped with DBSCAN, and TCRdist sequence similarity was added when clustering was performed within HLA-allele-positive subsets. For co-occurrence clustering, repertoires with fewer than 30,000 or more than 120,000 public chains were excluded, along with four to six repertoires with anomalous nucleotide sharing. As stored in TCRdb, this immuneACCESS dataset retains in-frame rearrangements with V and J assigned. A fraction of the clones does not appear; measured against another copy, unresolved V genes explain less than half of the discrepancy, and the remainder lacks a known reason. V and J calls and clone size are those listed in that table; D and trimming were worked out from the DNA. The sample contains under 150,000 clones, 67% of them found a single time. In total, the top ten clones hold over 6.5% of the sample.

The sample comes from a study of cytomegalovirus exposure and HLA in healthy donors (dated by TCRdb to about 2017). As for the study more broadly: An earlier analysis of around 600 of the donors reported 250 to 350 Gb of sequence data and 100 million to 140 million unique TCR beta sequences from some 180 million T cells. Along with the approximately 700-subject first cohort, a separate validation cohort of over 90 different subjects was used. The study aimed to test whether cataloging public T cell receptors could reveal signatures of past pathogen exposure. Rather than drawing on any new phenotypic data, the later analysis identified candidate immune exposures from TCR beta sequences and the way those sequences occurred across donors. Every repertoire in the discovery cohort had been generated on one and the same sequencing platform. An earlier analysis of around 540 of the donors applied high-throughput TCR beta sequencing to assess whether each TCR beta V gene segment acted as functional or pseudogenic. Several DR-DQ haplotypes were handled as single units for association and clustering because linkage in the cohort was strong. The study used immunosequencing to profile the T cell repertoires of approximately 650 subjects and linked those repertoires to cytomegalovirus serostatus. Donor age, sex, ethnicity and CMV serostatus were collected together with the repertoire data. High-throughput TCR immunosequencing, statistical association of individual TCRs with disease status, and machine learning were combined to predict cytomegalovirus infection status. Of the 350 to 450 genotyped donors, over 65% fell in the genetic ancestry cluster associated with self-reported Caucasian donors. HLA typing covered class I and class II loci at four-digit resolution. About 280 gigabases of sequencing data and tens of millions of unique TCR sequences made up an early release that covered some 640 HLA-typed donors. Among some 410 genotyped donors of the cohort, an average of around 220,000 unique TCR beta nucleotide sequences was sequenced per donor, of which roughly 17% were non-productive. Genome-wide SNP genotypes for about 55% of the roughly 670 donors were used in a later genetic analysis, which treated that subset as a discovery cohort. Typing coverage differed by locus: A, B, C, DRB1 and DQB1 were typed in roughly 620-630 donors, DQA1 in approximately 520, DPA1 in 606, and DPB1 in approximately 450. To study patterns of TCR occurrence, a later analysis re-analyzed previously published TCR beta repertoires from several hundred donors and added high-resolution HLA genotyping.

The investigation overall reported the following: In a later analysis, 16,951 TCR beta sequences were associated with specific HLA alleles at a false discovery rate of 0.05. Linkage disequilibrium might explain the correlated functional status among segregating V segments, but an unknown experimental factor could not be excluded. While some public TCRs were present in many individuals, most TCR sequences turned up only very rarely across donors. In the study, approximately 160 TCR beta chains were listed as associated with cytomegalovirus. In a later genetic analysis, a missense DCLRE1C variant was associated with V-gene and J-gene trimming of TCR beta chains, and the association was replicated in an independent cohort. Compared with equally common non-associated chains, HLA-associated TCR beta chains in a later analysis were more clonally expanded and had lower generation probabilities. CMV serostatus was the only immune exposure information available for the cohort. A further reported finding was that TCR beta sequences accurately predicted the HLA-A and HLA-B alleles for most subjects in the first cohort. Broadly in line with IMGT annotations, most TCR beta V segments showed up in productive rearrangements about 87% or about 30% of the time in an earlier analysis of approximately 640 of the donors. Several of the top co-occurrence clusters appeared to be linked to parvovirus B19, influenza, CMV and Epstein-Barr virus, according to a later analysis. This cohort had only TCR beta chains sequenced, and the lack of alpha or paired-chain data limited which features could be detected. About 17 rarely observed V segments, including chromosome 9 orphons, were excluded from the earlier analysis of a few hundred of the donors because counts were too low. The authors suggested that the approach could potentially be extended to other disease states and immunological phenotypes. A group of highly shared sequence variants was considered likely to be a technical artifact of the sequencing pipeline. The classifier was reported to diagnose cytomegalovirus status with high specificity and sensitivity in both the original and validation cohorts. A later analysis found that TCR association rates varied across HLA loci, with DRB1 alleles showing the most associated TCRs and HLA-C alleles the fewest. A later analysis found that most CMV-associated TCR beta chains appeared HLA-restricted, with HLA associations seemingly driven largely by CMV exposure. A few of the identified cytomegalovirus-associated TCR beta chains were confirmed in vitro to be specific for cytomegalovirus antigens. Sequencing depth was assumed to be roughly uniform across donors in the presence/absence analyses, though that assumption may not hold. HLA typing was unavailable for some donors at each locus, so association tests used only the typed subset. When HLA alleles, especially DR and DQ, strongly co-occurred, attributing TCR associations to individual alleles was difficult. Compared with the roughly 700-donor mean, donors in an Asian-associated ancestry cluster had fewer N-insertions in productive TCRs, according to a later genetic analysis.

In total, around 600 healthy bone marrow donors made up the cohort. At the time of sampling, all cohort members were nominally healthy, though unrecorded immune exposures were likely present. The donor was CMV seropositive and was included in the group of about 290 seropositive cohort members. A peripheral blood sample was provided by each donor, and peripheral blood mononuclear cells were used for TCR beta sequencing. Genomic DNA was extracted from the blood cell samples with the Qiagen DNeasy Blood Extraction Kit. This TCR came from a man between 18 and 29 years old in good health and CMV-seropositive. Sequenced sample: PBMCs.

The CDR3 has the sequence CASSAPGQGGNNEQFF. The nucleotide sequence is TGCGCCAGCAGCGCCCCGGGACAGGGTGGGAACAATGAGCAGTTCTTC. The V and J segments used are TRBV5-1 and TRBJ2-1, and 9 junction bases match TRBD1. V trim: 4 bases; J trim: 5 bases; unmatched bases: 10. Reading the germline V gene gives CDR1 SGHRS and CDR2 YFSETQ. The CDR3 covers 16 residues, taking in both the cysteine and the phenylalanine. Of the read, only the CDR3 DNA is kept; its 48 bases are in frame from base 1.